What follows is one TCR beta chain and its context. Its antigen remains undetermined. One base away there is no much larger clone; base qualities are not given. The immunoSEQ Assay, a bias-controlled multiplex PCR, was used to amplify TCRbeta CDR3 regions from genomic DNA. In the original analysis: Nucleated cell counts per sample were estimated from amplification of reference gene primers within the assay. To quantify the absolute abundance of each unique TCRbeta CDR3 rearrangement, sequence reads were collapsed and filtered. For each sample, productive Simpson clonality was calculated as the square root of Simpson's diversity index over productive rearrangements. Not all clones reach the TCRdb copy of this immuneACCESS table, which keeps in-frame sequences only. Checked studies attribute under half of the gap to unresolved V genes and leave the rest unexplained. That table supplies the V and J calls and clone size; D and trimming were determined from the DNA. Counted in this sample were about 38,000 clones; less than 90% of them appeared once. Around 1.6% of the sample comes from the top ten.

The data stem from a study of blood T cell repertoires in COVID-19 (dated by TCRdb to between 2020 and 2021). Context from the whole study: Samples covering the acute and convalescent phases of COVID-19 were provided by collaborators in the United States, Italy and Spain. A de-identified subject ID, COVID-19 status, age in years and sex were almost always included in the sample metadata. HLA class I and class II types, where available, came from metadata supplied by the sample provider rather than from assay-based typing. The material from the prospective study consisted of cDNA or gDNA derived from T cells, B-cell-depleted T cells, or PBMCs. A freely available public database, intended as a resource for researchers studying the immune response to SARS-CoV-2, is where the repertoires were released. Samples came from the ongoing ImmuneRACE study (first 160 participants) plus 1,254 subjects from 6 global collaborators. Deeply sampled blood TCRbeta repertoires from subjects exposed to, actively infected with, or recovered from COVID-19 were included in the dataset.

One collaborating source in Seattle enrolled patients while the patients were actively infected and followed the patients over time throughout the course of disease. The collaborating institutions used their own protocols to collect whole blood in K2EDTA tubes. For TCRbeta analysis, collaborators shipped samples in one of three forms: frozen whole blood, isolated PBMCs, or DNA extracted from either of those sample types. The CDR3 has 13 amino acids, counting the end cysteine and phenylalanine. CDR3 DNA is the only sequence kept; it has 39 bases, read in frame from the first base. The germline V gene encodes CDR1 GTSNPN and CDR2 SVGIG (reference sequence). Germline trimming: 3 bases from V, 3 bases from J; junction bases outside gene matches: 4. What the authors observed across the whole study: The quantity of clinical and demographic metadata differed by source and by participant and was supplied without curation.

This sequence was found in a man between 60 and 75 years old with COVID-19, enrolled during active disease. The chain is encoded by TRBV30 joined to TRBJ1-1; 7 bases in between match TRBD1. The sequenced material came from peripheral blood. For the CDR3, the sequence is CAWSKGADTEAFF. The sequence in DNA is TGTGCCTGGAGCAAGGGGGCTGACACTGAAGCTTTCTTT.